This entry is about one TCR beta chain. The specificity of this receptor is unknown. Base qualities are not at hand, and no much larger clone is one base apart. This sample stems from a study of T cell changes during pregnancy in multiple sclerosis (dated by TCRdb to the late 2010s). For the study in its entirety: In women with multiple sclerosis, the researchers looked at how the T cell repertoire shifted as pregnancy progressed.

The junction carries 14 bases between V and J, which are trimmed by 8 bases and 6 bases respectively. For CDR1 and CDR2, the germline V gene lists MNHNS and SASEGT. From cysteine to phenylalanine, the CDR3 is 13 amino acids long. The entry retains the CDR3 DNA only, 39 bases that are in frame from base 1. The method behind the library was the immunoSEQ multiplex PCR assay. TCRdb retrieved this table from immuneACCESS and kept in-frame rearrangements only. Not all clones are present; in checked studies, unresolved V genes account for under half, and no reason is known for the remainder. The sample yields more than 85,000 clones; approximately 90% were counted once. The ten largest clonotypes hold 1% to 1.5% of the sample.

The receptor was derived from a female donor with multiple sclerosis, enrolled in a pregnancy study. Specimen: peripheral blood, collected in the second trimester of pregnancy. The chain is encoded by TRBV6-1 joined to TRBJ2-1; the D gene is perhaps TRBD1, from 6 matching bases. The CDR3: CASFTGFGNEQFF. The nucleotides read TGTGCCAGCTTTACAGGGTTCGGCAATGAGCAGTTCTTC.